This entry lists 30 T cell receptor beta chains sequenced from one sample in a study of yellow fever vaccine responses in identical twins. TCRdb ran MiXCR on the RT-PCR reads and lists one entry per CDR3 protein. The sample contains about 1,100 distinct CDR3 sequences, approximately 83% of which appear only once. This specimen consisted of T cells from blood (PBMCs), unsorted or a sorted subset (not recorded which), obtained before or after yellow fever vaccination (not recorded which). These receptors came from a young woman who received the yellow fever vaccine.

The CDR3 is CASSLTRESKQFF. DNA of the CDR3: TGTGCCAGCAGCTTAACGCGGGAGAGCAAGCAGTTCTTC. This chain connects TRBV11-3 to TRBJ2-1; 7 bases line up with TRBD2. Per the germline V gene, CDR1 is SGHNT and CDR2 is YENEEA. The CDR3 runs 13 residues. V was clipped by 2 bases and J by 11 bases; unmatched bases: 6. The variable domain in full, with the rest retrieved from reference TRBV11-3 and TRBJ2-1, is EAGVVQSPRYKIIEKKQPVAFWCNPISGHNTLYWYLQNLGQGPELLIRYENEEAVDDSQLPKDRFSAERLKGVDSTLKIQPAELGDSAVYLCASSLTRESKQFFGPGTRLTVL.

The chain recombines TRBV12-3 or TRBV12-4 with TRBJ1-1; TRBD1 aligns across 8 bases. There are 14 residues in the CDR3. Trimming removed 6 bases from V and 4 bases from J; junction bases left unmatched: 7. CDR3 in amino acids: CASSWTGMSTEAFF. The CDR3 bases are TGTGCCAGCAGCTGGACAGGGATGAGCACTGAAGCTTTCTTT.

This chain uses TRBV4-2 with TRBJ1-4; D might be TRBD1 (6 bases). The V gene lost 2 bases and the J gene lost 4 bases, with 14 bases spanning the gap. Germline V gene lookup returns CDR1 LGHNA and CDR2 YNFKEQ. The CDR3 spans 16 residues. The CDR3 sequence: CASSQSYREINEKLFF. In DNA form, the CDR3 reads TGTGCCAGCAGCCAATCGTACAGGGAGATTAATGAAAAACTGTTTTTT.

The genes are TRBV10-3 and TRBJ1-1; weak D call: TRBD1 (5 bases). The length of the CDR3 is 16 residues. Trimming removed 0 bases at V and 0 bases at J, with 11 bases between. Germline-derived CDR1 and CDR2 are ENHRY and SYGVKD. The CDR3 DNA is TGTGCCATCAGTGAGTCGAAGATGGGGGTGAACACTGAAGCTTTCTTT. The encoded protein is CAISESKMGVNTEAFF.

The V gene is TRBV20-1, the J gene TRBJ2-5; 12 bases match TRBD2. Germline trimming cut 4 bases from V and 5 bases from J; bases unmatched to any gene: 8. This CDR3 comprises 15 residues. Per germline, CDR1 DFQATT and CDR2 SNEGSKA (reference sequence). As DNA, the CDR3 is TGCAGTGCTACTCTAGCGGGGGGGCTTCGGGAGACCCAGTACTTC. Translated, it gives CSATLAGGLRETQYF.

This chain connects TRBV5-1 to TRBJ2-5; 8 bases map to TRBD2. With V trimmed by 4 bases and J by 1 base, 9 bases remained unmatched. The germline V gene encodes CDR1 SGHRS and CDR2 YFSETQ. This CDR3 is built from 16 residues. The CDR3, as DNA: TGCGCCAGCAGCCCTACGACTAGCGCCCCCCAAGAGACCCAGTACTTC. Translating it yields CASSPTTSAPQETQYF.

J is TRBJ2-7 and V is TRBV7-6, with a tentative D call TRBD2 (5 bases). CDR3 size: 13 residues. Between the trimmed V and J ends, which lost 1 base and 4 bases, there was a span of 8 bases. The germline CDR1 and CDR2 sequences are SGHVS and FNYEAQ. The CDR3 DNA reads TGTGCCAGCAGCTTAGTAGCGCAGTACGAGCAGTACTTC. It codes for CASSLVAQYEQYF. The full variable domain, rest sourced from reference TRBV7-6 and TRBJ2-7, is GAGVSQSPRYKVTKRGQDVALRCDPISGHVSLYWYRQALGQGPEFLTYFNYEAQQDKSGLPNDRFSAERPEGSISTLTIQRTEQRDSAMYRCASSLVAQYEQYFGPGTRLTVT.

The chain joins TRBV2 to TRBJ1-3, with D unclear. Per germline, CDR1 SNHLY and CDR2 FYNNEI. Trimming took off 9 bases at V and 0 bases at J, with 9 bases between the two ends. CDR3 size: 13 residues. CDR3 loop: CARKDLSGNTIYF. CDR3 in DNA: TGTGCCAGGAAGGACCTCTCTGGAAACACCATATATTTT.

The chain employs TRBV15 and TRBJ1-2; no definite D call. The CDR3 contains 13 residues. Germline CDR1 and CDR2: LNHNV and YYDKDF (reference sequence). The V and J ends lost 1 base and 2 bases respectively, with 5 bases between them. CDR3 region: CATSRVGNYGYTF. The CDR3 DNA sequence: TGTGCCACCAGCAGAGTAGGGAACTATGGCTACACCTTC. Combining the CDR3 with reference TRBV15 and TRBJ1-2 gives the whole variable domain DAMVIQNPRYQVTQFGKPVTLSCSQTLNHNVMYWYQQKSSQAPKLLFHYYDKDFNNEADTPDNFQSRRPNTSFCFLDIRSPGLGDTAMYLCATSRVGNYGYTFGSGTRLTVV.

The rearrangement links TRBV7-1 to TRBJ2-7, with 8 positions matching TRBD2. TRBV7-1 is an ORF, and what it does is uncertain. The length of the CDR3 is 15 residues. J gave up 7 bases and V 3 bases, and 11 bases lay outside the gene matches. The CDR3 region is CASSSKTGTSGEQYF. CDR3 bases: TGTGCCAGCAGCTCTAAAACCGGGACTAGTGGGGAGCAGTACTTC.

In its sample, this clonotype was seen once. CDR3 nucleotide sequence: TGTGCCAGCAGCTTAATTGAGGAACCTGGGTCCTACGAGCAGTACTTC. The encoded protein is CASSLIEEPGSYEQYF. The chain couples TRBV7-2 to TRBJ2-7; D is unclear. The CDR3 totals 16 residues. Germline CDR1 and CDR2: SGHTA and FQGNSA. Trimming left V 2 bases short and J 1 base short, with 15 bases between.

CDR3 region: CASSPNTGELFF. CDR3 nucleotides: TGTGCCAGCAGTCCGAACACCGGGGAGCTGTTTTTT. V gene TRBV12-3 or TRBV12-4 combines with J gene TRBJ2-2; D not certain. The V end lost 5 bases, the J end lost 0 bases, and 1 base lay between the germline ends. The CDR3 loop spans 12 amino acids.

The chain joins TRBV3-1 to TRBJ1-2; D is unclear. This CDR3 is built from 15 residues. V was cut by 4 bases and J by 2 bases, with 14 bases left in between. CDR1 is LGHDT and CDR2 is YNNKEL in the germline V gene (reference sequence). CDR3 loop: CASSPPGRPNYGYTF. In DNA form, the CDR3 reads TGTGCCAGCAGCCCTCCCGGCAGGCCGAACTATGGCTACACCTTC.

The chain combines TRBV6-1 with TRBJ1-2; 7 bases map to TRBD1. The germline V gene encodes CDR1 MNHNS and CDR2 SASEGT. This CDR3 comprises 13 residues. With 3 bases clipped from V and 2 bases from J, the junction kept 0 bases outside the gene matches. CDR3 sequence (DNA): TGTGCCAGCAGTGAGGGACAGAACTATGGCTACACCTTC. The encoded protein is CASSEGQNYGYTF.

The J gene is TRBJ2-7, the V gene TRBV14; TRBD2 agrees at 13 bases. Germline CDR1 SGHDN, CDR2 FVKESK. V gave up 6 bases and J gave up 4 bases; unmatched junction bases: 0. The CDR3 length is 13 residues. The chain's CDR3 is CASRTSGRYEQYF. The CDR3 DNA sequence: TGTGCCAGCAGGACTAGCGGGAGGTACGAGCAGTACTTC.

The CDR3 nucleotides read TGTGCCAGCAGTTTAACAGGGGTCGATGGCTACACCTTC. Translating gives CASSLTGVDGYTF. The chain recombines TRBV12-3 or TRBV12-4 with TRBJ1-2, with 7 bases identical to TRBD1. V gave up 2 bases and J gave up 6 bases; unmatched junction bases: 3. The CDR3 runs to 13 residues.

The chain carries TRBV4-1 and TRBJ1-4, with D possibly being TRBD1 (5 bases). Trimming left V 1 base short and J 2 bases short, with 11 bases between. The CDR3 covers 16 residues. CDR1 MGHRA and CDR2 YSYEKL come from the germline V gene. The CDR3 nucleotides are TGCGCCAGCAGCCAAGTTACAGGAACGACTAATGAAAAACTGTTTTTT. Translating it yields CASSQVTGTTNEKLFF.

The V and J genes are TRBV11-2 and TRBJ1-2; 7 positions agree with TRBD1. Trimming cost V 5 bases and J 5 bases; bases outside gene matches: 11. The CDR3 runs to 15 residues. Germline values: CDR1 SGHAT, CDR2 FQNNGV. The CDR3 sequence: CASSALQGPEYGYTF. The DNA of the CDR3 is TGTGCCAGCAGCGCCTTACAGGGGCCTGAGTATGGCTACACCTTC.

This clonotype was recorded only once. The rearrangement uses TRBV19 and TRBJ1-3; D perhaps matches TRBD1 (6 bases). The V and J ends lost 8 bases and 4 bases respectively, with 12 bases between them. The CDR3 is 13 residues long. In germline, CDR1 is LNHDA, CDR2 SQIVND (reference sequence). The CDR3 region has the DNA TGTGCCAGTCGACAGGAACCGGGAAACACCATATATTTT. Amino acid sequence: CASRQEPGNTIYF.

The V and J genes are TRBV10-3 and TRBJ2-7; a possible D gene is TRBD2 (6 bases). Germline-derived CDR1 and CDR2 are ENHRY and SYGVKD. V was clipped by 4 bases and J by 0 bases, with 10 bases between them. CDR3 length equals 14 residues. The CDR3 sequence is CAISGDGSSYEQYV. The CDR3 DNA follows: TGTGCCATCAGTGGCGACGGGAGCTCCTACGAGCAGTACGTC.

The rearrangement uses TRBV6-5 and TRBJ1-2; unclear D gene. The CDR3 totals 17 residues. The ends were cut back, 0 bases at V and 0 bases at J, with 14 bases in the middle. Germline V gene data show CDR1 as MNHEY and CDR2 as SVGAGI. The chain's CDR3 is CASSYSAAGRANYGYTF. CDR3 DNA sequence: TGTGCCAGCAGTTACTCTGCTGCGGGGAGAGCTAACTATGGCTACACCTTC.

This clonotype was found a few times. The chain recombines TRBV18 with TRBJ1-1, with 11 bases identical to TRBD1. The CDR3 runs 17 residues. Germline values: CDR1 KGHSH, CDR2 LQKENI. With V trimmed by 4 bases and J by 4 bases, 11 bases remained unmatched. In nucleotides, the CDR3 is TGTGCCAGCTCACTCTCCTTGGACAGGGGGCTGGGCACTGAAGCTTTCTTT. Translation gives CASSLSLDRGLGTEAFF.

The chain combines TRBV11-3 with TRBJ2-3; the match to TRBD2 covers 10 bases. The CDR3 runs to 17 residues. Germline CDR1 SGHNT, CDR2 YENEEA. Trimming removed 2 bases from V and 5 bases from J; junction bases left unmatched: 10. The CDR3 DNA reads as TGTGCCAGCAGCTTAAGCTCCGGTGGGACTAGCGAAGATACGCAGTATTTT. This translates into CASSLSSGGTSEDTQYF.

This chain joins TRBV12-3 or TRBV12-4 and TRBJ1-1; the D is unclear. There are 15 residues in the CDR3. Deletions cut 6 bases from V and 6 bases from J, with 20 bases between. In DNA, the CDR3 is TGTGCCAGCAGCCCTTCGAAACGGGAACCAGCTGAAGCTTTCTTT. This encodes CASSPSKREPAEAFF.

V is TRBV29-1 and J is TRBJ2-1; D unclear. Deletions cut 4 bases from V and 0 bases from J, with 7 bases between. This CDR3 is 13 amino acids long. Germline values: CDR1 SQVTM, CDR2 ANQGSEA. DNA of the CDR3: TGCAGCGTTGCGTGGAGCTCCTACAATGAGCAGTTCTTC. Translation: CSVAWSSYNEQFF.

The chain uses TRBV4-2 and TRBJ1-1; no clear D. Germline CDR1 and CDR2: LGHNA and YNFKEQ. The CDR3 is made up of 13 amino acids. The V end lost 4 bases, the J end lost 3 bases, and 9 bases lay between the germline ends. The CDR3 region has the DNA TGTGCCAGCAGCCTAGGATGGGACACTGAAGCTTTCTTT. This gives the protein CASSLGWDTEAFF.

This chain uses TRBV11-1 with TRBJ2-5; D may be TRBD2 (5 bases). Germline-derived CDR1 and CDR2 are SGHAT and FQDESV (reference sequence). Between the trimmed V and J ends, which lost 3 bases and 4 bases, there was a span of 15 bases. The CDR3 length is 15 residues. The CDR3 here is CASSFSQALAETQYF. The CDR3 DNA sequence: TGTGCCAGCAGCTTCTCGCAAGCCCTAGCAGAGACCCAGTACTTC.

The chain carries TRBV7-9 and TRBJ2-3, with 14 bases aligning to TRBD2. After removal of 5 bases from V and 1 base from J, the junction contained 2 bases not matched to a gene. Germline lookup yields CDR1 SEHNR and CDR2 FQNEAQ (reference sequence). The CDR3 extends over 16 amino acids. CDR3 nucleotides: TGTGCCAGCAGCATGGGACTAGCGGGAGGCACAGATACGCAGTATTTT. It is translated as CASSMGLAGGTDTQYF.

The V and J genes are TRBV4-1 and TRBJ2-1; no firm D call. This CDR3 spans 16 amino acids. CDR1 MGHRA and CDR2 YSYEKL come from the germline V gene. Between the trimmed V and J ends, which lost 0 bases and 2 bases, there was a span of 11 bases. The CDR3 DNA sequence: TGCGCCAGCAGCCAAGAAAACTGGTCGGCCTACAATGAGCAGTTCTTC. This sequence encodes CASSQENWSAYNEQFF.

This clonotype appeared a few times. The chain couples TRBV27 to TRBJ2-3, with no clear D. The length of the CDR3 is 12 residues. From germline, CDR1 is MNHEY and CDR2 SMNVEV (reference sequence). The V and J ends lost 5 bases and 0 bases respectively, with 3 bases between them. CDR3 DNA: TGTGCCAGCAGTCCTAGCACAGATACGCAGTATTTT. Amino acids: CASSPSTDTQYF.